The 8 T cell receptor beta chains below all came from one sample that was sequenced in a study of T cell repertoires in cytomegalovirus infection. TCRdb re-derived calls from the reads in MiXCR, one entry per CDR3 protein. The sample gives approximately 990,000 distinct CDR3 sequences, around a third of which show up once; 11% to 15% is in the top ten. Their recognized antigens are unknown. Here the sequenced sample was cultured CD8+ T cells from PBMCs, taken from culture after CMV antigen stimulation. These receptors were obtained from a human donor in good health (CMV status not recorded). Some clones in this sample may be carry-over from other donors' samples.

The chain carries TRBV28 and TRBJ2-1; 7 positions agree with TRBD2. The V and J ends lost 7 bases and 4 bases, in that order; junction bases with no gene match: 10. Germline V gives CDR1 MDHEN, CDR2 SYDVKM. The CDR3 extends over 15 amino acids. CDR3 bases: TGTGCCAGCACCTTAGAGTGGGGGGGATACAATGAGCAGTTCTTC. This encodes CASTLEWGGYNEQFF.

At least ten counts were recorded for this clonotype. The rearrangement uses TRBV7-9 and TRBJ1-2; possibly TRBD1 for D (5 bases). Trimming pared 1 base from V and 10 bases from J, leaving 10 bases between. Germline V gene data show CDR1 as SEHNR and CDR2 as FQNEAQ (reference sequence). There are 12 residues in the CDR3. In nucleotides, the CDR3 is TGTGCCAGCAGCTTAGGGTCCGGGGCCTACACCTTC. It specifies CASSLGSGAYTF.

This clonotype was detected a few times. The rearrangement joins TRBV27 to TRBJ2-7, with D possibly being TRBD2 (5 bases). Trimming took off 3 bases at V and 5 bases at J, with 8 bases between the two ends. CDR1 MNHEY and CDR2 SMNVEV come from the germline V gene (reference sequence). The CDR3 totals 12 residues. The CDR3 coding sequence is TGTGCCAGCAGTTTTGAGGGCCACGAGCAGTACTTC. As protein: CASSFEGHEQYF.

The chain combines TRBV7-2 with TRBJ2-5; D possibly uses TRBD1 or TRBD2 (6 bases each). CDR3 length: 17 residues. Per germline, CDR1 SGHTA and CDR2 FQGNSA. Trimming pared 1 base from V and 2 bases from J, leaving 17 bases between. The CDR3 loop is CASSLVDISGAQETQYF. CDR3 nucleotide sequence: TGTGCCAGCAGCTTAGTTGATATTTCGGGGGCGCAAGAGACCCAGTACTTC.

This clonotype was found a few times. The chain carries TRBV29-1 and TRBJ1-2; D is uncertain. The length of the CDR3 is 13 residues. V gave up 3 bases and J gave up 4 bases, with 12 bases separating them. Germline V gene sequence: CDR1 SQVTM, CDR2 ANQGSEA. The CDR3 bases are TGCAGCGTTGAGTCGATGGAGGCCTATGGCTACACCTTC. It is translated as CSVESMEAYGYTF. The variable domain in full, with the rest retrieved from reference TRBV29-1 and TRBJ1-2, is SAVISQKPSRDICQRGTSLTIQCQVDSQVTMMFWYRQQPGQSLTLIATANQGSEATYESGFVIDKFPISRPNLTFSTLTVSNMSPEDSSIYLCSVESMEAYGYTFGSGTRLTVV.

This clonotype has a handful of counts. This chain connects TRBV5-5 to TRBJ1-1, with 8 positions matching TRBD1. The V segment lost 4 bases and the J segment 5 bases; nucleotides outside the gene matches: 7. CDR1 and CDR2 from the germline V gene are SGHKS and YYEKEE (reference sequence). The CDR3 sequence is 14 residues long. Written as DNA, the CDR3 is TGTGCCAGCAGCCCCGGACAGGGCGAAACTGAAGCTTTCTTT. Translating gives CASSPGQGETEAFF.

This sequence joins TRBV27 and TRBJ2-5; 9 bases fit TRBD2. The CDR3 covers 15 residues. Germline V gene lookup returns CDR1 MNHEY and CDR2 SMNVEV (reference sequence). After removal of 5 bases from V and 7 bases from J, the junction contained 11 bases not matched to a gene. CDR3 in DNA: TGTGCCAGCAGTCCAATAGCGGGGGCGTACGGGACCCAGTACTTC. Encoded protein: CASSPIAGAYGTQYF.

This rearrangement joins TRBV27 to TRBJ2-3, with 7 bases that match TRBD2. Germline values: CDR1 MNHEY, CDR2 SMNVEV (reference sequence). V shed 3 bases and J 8 bases; nucleotides not matched to a gene: 8. The CDR3 totals 14 residues. CDR3 sequence (DNA): TGTGCCAGCAGTTTGGGGGGGAGTGGGGTTACGCAGTATTTT. The encoded protein is CASSLGGSGVTQYF.